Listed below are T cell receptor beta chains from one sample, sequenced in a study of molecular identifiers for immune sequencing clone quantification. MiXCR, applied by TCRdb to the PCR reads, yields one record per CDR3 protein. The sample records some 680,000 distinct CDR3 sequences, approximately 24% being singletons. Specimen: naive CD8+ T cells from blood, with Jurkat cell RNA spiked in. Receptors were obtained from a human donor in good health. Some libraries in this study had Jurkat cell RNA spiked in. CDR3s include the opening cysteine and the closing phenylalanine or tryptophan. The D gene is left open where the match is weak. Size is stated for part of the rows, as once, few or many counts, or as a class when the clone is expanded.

CDR3: CSAREPDRGGSDTQYF; DNA: TGCAGTGCTAGAGAACCGGACAGGGGAGGATCAGATACGCAGTATTTT; D: TRBD1; V: TRBV20-1; size: many; J: TRBJ2-3
CDR3: CASSLGQANKETQYF; DNA: TGTGCCAGCAGCTTGGGCCAGGCCAATAAAGAGACCCAGTACTTC; D: -; V: TRBV5-8; size: few; J: TRBJ2-5
CDR3: CSARDIAGAYEQYF; DNA: TGCAGTGCTAGAGATATAGCGGGAGCCTACGAGCAGTACTTC; D: TRBD2; V: TRBV20-1; size: -; J: TRBJ2-7
CDR3: CASGPQFRDNSYEQYF; DNA: TGCGCCAGCGGCCCCCAATTTCGGGACAACTCCTACGAGCAGTACTTC; D: -; V: TRBV5-1; size: few; J: TRBJ2-7
CDR3: CASSLGTSPVTQYF; DNA: TGTGCCAGCAGCTTAGGGACTAGCCCGGTAACCCAGTACTTC; D: TRBD2; V: TRBV7-2; size: many; J: TRBJ2-5
CDR3: CASSSPPRNLAGAETQYF; DNA: TGTGCCAGCAGCTCACCGCCACGGAATCTAGCGGGGGCGGAGACCCAGTACTTC; D: TRBD2; V: TRBV7-9; size: many; J: TRBJ2-5
CDR3: CASSSLGTGVEAFF; DNA: TGTGCCAGCAGTTCTTTGGGGACAGGGGTTGAGGCTTTCTTT; D: TRBD1; V: TRBV28; size: few; J: TRBJ1-1
CDR3: CATSNRRPGVSSYNEQLF; DNA: TGTGCCACCAGTAATCGACGCCCAGGGGTGAGCTCCTACAATGAGCAGCTCTTC; D: -; V: TRBV24-1; size: -; J: TRBJ2-1
CDR3: CASSSRYGTDTQYF; DNA: TGTGCCAGCAGTTCCCGTTACGGCACAGATACGCAGTATTTT; D: -; V: TRBV28; size: many; J: TRBJ2-3
CDR3: CASSPYQGYEQYF; DNA: TGTGCCAGCAGCCCCTATCAGGGGTACGAGCAGTACTTC; D: -; V: TRBV27; size: -; J: TRBJ2-7
CDR3: CASSPWVHGTDTQYF; DNA: TGTGCCAGCAGCCCATGGGTCCATGGCACAGATACGCAGTATTTT; D: -; V: TRBV7-9; size: many; J: TRBJ2-3
CDR3: CASSGDSGRVNEQYF; DNA: TGTGCCAGCAGCGGGGATAGCGGGAGAGTCAACGAGCAGTACTTC; D: TRBD2; V: TRBV9; size: -; J: TRBJ2-7
CDR3: CASSFADRGTYEQYF; DNA: TGTGCCAGCAGTTTCGCCGACAGGGGCACCTACGAGCAGTACTTC; D: TRBD1; V: TRBV12-3/TRBV12-4; size: few; J: TRBJ2-7
CDR3: CASSWTGENNEQFF; DNA: TGTGCCAGCAGTTGGACAGGGGAAAACAATGAGCAGTTCTTC; D: TRBD1; V: TRBV25-1; size: -; J: TRBJ2-1
CDR3: CASSLTYRGDEQYF; DNA: TGTGCCAGCAGCTTGACTTACAGGGGCGATGAGCAGTACTTC; D: TRBD1; V: TRBV7-9; size: few; J: TRBJ2-7
CDR3: CASSQLRGTSGPQETQYF; DNA: TGTGCCAGCAGCCAACTCCGGGGGACTAGCGGGCCCCAAGAGACCCAGTACTTC; D: TRBD2; V: TRBV3-1; size: few; J: TRBJ2-5
CDR3: CASSPPSGGGGTDTQYF; DNA: TGCGCCAGCAGCCCCCCATCGGGCGGGGGGGGGACAGATACGCAGTATTTT; D: TRBD2; V: TRBV5-1; size: many; J: TRBJ2-3
CDR3: CASNRRSGANVLTF; DNA: TGTGCCAGTAATCGACGCTCTGGGGCCAACGTCCTGACTTTC; D: -; V: TRBV19; size: few; J: TRBJ2-6
CDR3: CASSLVGLRGDTQYF; DNA: TGCGCCAGCAGCTTGGTTGGACTGAGGGGAGATACGCAGTATTTT; D: -; V: TRBV5-1; size: -; J: TRBJ2-3
CDR3: CASSPRTPRGTEAFF; DNA: TGTGCCAGCAGCCCTCGGACCCCTCGGGGGACTGAAGCTTTCTTT; D: -; V: TRBV13; size: few; J: TRBJ1-1
CDR3: CASGEEKLFF; DNA: TGTGCCAGTGGAGAGGAAAAACTGTTTTTT; D: -; V: TRBV6-6; size: -; J: TRBJ1-4
CDR3: CASSRGTDNQPQHF; DNA: TGTGCCAGCAGCCGAGGGACAGACAATCAGCCCCAGCATTTT; D: TRBD1; V: TRBV6-2/TRBV6-3; size: -; J: TRBJ1-5
CDR3: CSARDLPSGGPLQETQYF; DNA: TGCAGTGCTAGAGATCTTCCTAGCGGGGGTCCCCTACAAGAGACCCAGTACTTC; D: TRBD2; V: TRBV20-1; size: -; J: TRBJ2-5
CDR3: CASSSSPGTGWNEQFF; DNA: TGTGCCAGCAGTTCCAGTCCCGGGACAGGGTGGAATGAGCAGTTCTTC; D: TRBD1; V: TRBV27; size: few; J: TRBJ2-1
CDR3: CASSEAGVADTNTEAFF; DNA: TGTGCCAGCAGTGAAGCTGGGGTGGCAGATACGAACACTGAAGCTTTCTTT; D: -; V: TRBV2; size: few; J: TRBJ1-1
CDR3: CATSSSVTEKNIQYF; DNA: TGTGCCACCAGCAGTTCTGTGACAGAAAAAAACATTCAGTACTTC; D: -; V: TRBV15; size: many; J: TRBJ2-4
CDR3: CASSFRTGPRVDTQYF; DNA: TGTGCCAGCAGTTTCCGGACAGGCCCCAGGGTAGATACGCAGTATTTT; D: TRBD1; V: TRBV27; size: -; J: TRBJ2-3
CDR3: CASSPTGLTEAFF; DNA: TGTGCCAGCAGCCCAACGGGGTTGACTGAAGCTTTCTTT; D: -; V: TRBV27; size: many; J: TRBJ1-1
CDR3: CASRELGGNEKLFF; DNA: TGTGCCAGCAGGGAGCTAGGAGGAAATGAAAAACTGTTTTTT; D: -; V: TRBV7-9; size: few; J: TRBJ1-4
CDR3: CASSTPGDSQTEAFF; DNA: TGTGCCAGCAGTACCCCAGGGGACAGTCAGACTGAAGCTTTCTTT; D: TRBD1; V: TRBV2; size: few; J: TRBJ1-1
CDR3: CASSPVGTGINQPQHF; DNA: TGTGCCAGCAGCCCCGTCGGGACAGGGATTAATCAGCCCCAGCATTTT; D: TRBD1; V: TRBV28; size: -; J: TRBJ1-5
CDR3: CAGSPTTKGTDTQYF; DNA: TGTGCCGGCAGCCCAACTACCAAGGGCACAGATACGCAGTATTTT; D: -; V: TRBV6-5; size: -; J: TRBJ2-3
CDR3: CASSTGTDYTEAFF; DNA: TGTGCCAGCAGCACAGGGACAGACTACACTGAAGCTTTCTTT; D: TRBD1; V: TRBV2; size: many; J: TRBJ1-1
CDR3: CASSPNREEAFF; DNA: TGTGCCAGCAGTCCAAACAGGGAAGAAGCTTTCTTT; D: -; V: TRBV12-3/TRBV12-4; size: few; J: TRBJ1-1
CDR3: CASSHKTGEGANVLTF; DNA: TGCGCCAGCAGCCACAAGACAGGGGAGGGGGCCAACGTCCTGACTTTC; D: TRBD1; V: TRBV4-1; size: many; J: TRBJ2-6
CDR3: CASSHGRGSSYEQYF; DNA: TGTGCCAGCAGCCACGGGAGGGGAAGCTCCTACGAGCAGTACTTC; D: TRBD2; V: TRBV6-2/TRBV6-3; size: few; J: TRBJ2-7
CDR3: CASSLSGRSTDTQYF; DNA: TGTGCCAGCAGTTTATCTGGGCGAAGCACAGATACGCAGTATTTT; D: -; V: TRBV27; size: -; J: TRBJ2-3
CDR3: CASSQAMGGGNTIYF; DNA: TGCGCCAGCAGCCAAGCCATGGGGGGGGGAAACACCATATATTTT; D: -; V: TRBV4-3; size: -; J: TRBJ1-3
CDR3: CASSLGGTVATDEKLFF; DNA: TGTGCCAGCAGTTTAGGAGGGACGGTAGCAACTGATGAAAAACTGTTTTTT; D: -; V: TRBV28; size: -; J: TRBJ1-4
CDR3: CASSLMETIISSEAFF; DNA: TGTGCCAGCAGCTTAATGGAGACTATAATCTCGAGTGAAGCTTTCTTT; D: -; V: TRBV5-4; size: many; J: TRBJ1-1
CDR3: CSVGLAGMDTQYF; DNA: TGCAGCGTGGGACTAGCGGGGATGGATACGCAGTATTTT; D: TRBD2; V: TRBV29-1; size: many; J: TRBJ2-3
CDR3: CSATTSGSVHNEQFF; DNA: TGCAGTGCTACGACTAGCGGGAGTGTCCACAATGAGCAGTTCTTC; D: TRBD2; V: TRBV20-1; size: few; J: TRBJ2-1
CDR3: CASSEDSATYEQYF; DNA: TGTGCCAGCAGTGAGGACAGCGCTACCTACGAGCAGTACTTC; D: -; V: TRBV2; size: many; J: TRBJ2-7
CDR3: CASRVLCERGPAPQETQYF; DNA: TGTGCCAGCCGAGTTTTGTGCGAGCGGGGGCCAGCACCCCAAGAGACCCAGTACTTC; D: TRBD2; V: TRBV6-8; size: -; J: TRBJ2-5
CDR3: CASSQVSGTGYSYEQYF; DNA: TGTGCCAGCAGCCAAGTCAGCGGGACAGGGTACTCCTACGAGCAGTACTTC; D: TRBD1; V: TRBV4-2; size: few; J: TRBJ2-7
CDR3: CASAPGFGYGYTF; DNA: TGTGCCAGTGCACCGGGGTTCGGCTATGGCTACACCTTC; D: -; V: TRBV12-3/TRBV12-4; size: -; J: TRBJ1-2
CDR3: CASTLAGGERNEQFF; DNA: TGTGCCAGCACCCTAGCGGGGGGGGAGAGAAATGAGCAGTTCTTC; D: TRBD2; V: TRBV12-3/TRBV12-4; size: few; J: TRBJ2-1
CDR3: CASSQDRRATDTQYF; DNA: TGCGCCAGCAGCCAGGACAGGCGGGCCACAGATACGCAGTATTTT; D: TRBD1; V: TRBV4-3; size: many; J: TRBJ2-3
CDR3: CASSQAGDGTEAFF; DNA: TGTGCCAGCAGCCAAGCGGGAGACGGCACTGAAGCTTTCTTT; D: -; V: TRBV4-2; size: many; J: TRBJ1-1
CDR3: CPSRYHRNYGYTF; DNA: TGTCCCAGCAGGTATCACAGGAACTATGGCTACACCTTC; D: -; V: TRBV6-2/TRBV6-3; size: -; J: TRBJ1-2
CDR3: CASSSRGPNQPQHF; DNA: TGTGCCAGCAGCTCCAGGGGGCCCAATCAGCCCCAGCATTTT; D: TRBD1; V: TRBV7-7; size: -; J: TRBJ1-5
CDR3: CASQGGLNQPQHF; DNA: TGTGCCAGCCAGGGGGGCTTGAATCAGCCCCAGCATTTT; D: TRBD1; V: TRBV19; size: -; J: TRBJ1-5
CDR3: CASSPPDKPKLDYTF; DNA: TGTGCCAGCAGCCCGCCGGACAAACCGAAATTGGATTACACCTTC; D: -; V: TRBV11-2; size: few; J: TRBJ1-2
CDR3: CSATEENTGELFF; DNA: TGCAGTGCCACTGAGGAGAACACCGGGGAGCTGTTTTTT; D: -; V: TRBV20-1; size: many; J: TRBJ2-2
CDR3: CSVIRGNTGELFF; DNA: TGCAGCGTAATCAGGGGGAACACCGGGGAGCTGTTTTTT; D: -; V: TRBV29-1; size: few; J: TRBJ2-2
CDR3: CASGLGSGQDTQYF; DNA: TGTGCCAGCGGCTTGGGGAGCGGCCAGGATACGCAGTATTTT; D: -; V: TRBV5-6; size: -; J: TRBJ2-3
CDR3: CASSGVAGNTDTQYF; DNA: TGTGCCAGCAGCGGGGTCGCGGGAAACACAGATACGCAGTATTTT; D: -; V: TRBV11-2; size: -; J: TRBJ2-3
CDR3: CASSYSTGGSGANVLTF; DNA: TGTGCCAGCAGTTACTCGACAGGGGGCTCTGGGGCCAACGTCCTGACTTTC; D: TRBD1; V: TRBV6-2/TRBV6-3; size: few; J: TRBJ2-6
CDR3: CASSQREVPYEQYF; DNA: TGTGCCAGCAGCCAGCGGGAGGTCCCCTACGAGCAGTACTTC; D: TRBD2; V: TRBV7-9; size: few; J: TRBJ2-7